The 18 T cell receptor beta chains below come from one sample, sequenced in a study of human T cells and chemical hapten exposure. Time point given: pre-sensitization, week 0. This sample's treatment: therapeutic diphenylcyclopropenone sensitization with weekly scalp DPC. Using its own MiXCR run on the RACE reads, TCRdb lists one record per CDR3 protein. The table has some 300,000 distinct CDR3 sequences, 5.5% seen once; the top ten hold over 7%. This sample comprised whole blood, obtained in connection with sensitization to the hapten diphenylcyclopropenone (DPC). The receptors stem from a young woman with alopecia areata. Some clones in this sample may be carry-over from other donors' samples.

This chain joins TRBV5-1 and TRBJ2-1; 10 bases line up with TRBD2. V trimming: 4 bases; J trimming: 8 bases; junction bases outside the gene matches: 6. Germline CDR1 reads SGHRS; CDR2 reads YFSETQ. The CDR3 runs to 14 residues. CDR3 in amino acids: CASSVGLAFDEQFF. In DNA form, the CDR3 reads TGCGCCAGCAGCGTGGGACTAGCGTTCGATGAGCAGTTCTTC.

This clonotype was counted once. This chain joins TRBV12-3 or TRBV12-4 and TRBJ1-3; no definite D call. The CDR3 has 15 residues. V lost 6 bases and J lost 0, with 12 bases in between. CDR3 DNA: TGTGCCAGCAGCCCCGGGAGCCACTCTGGAAACACCATATATTTT. Translating gives CASSPGSHSGNTIYF.

This clonotype was detected a few times. The chain joins TRBV12-3 or TRBV12-4 to TRBJ2-1; a weak D match, TRBD2 (6 bases). With 5 bases removed from V and 2 bases from J, the gap between germline ends came to 13 bases. This CDR3 region has 15 residues. The CDR3 DNA is TGTGCCAGCAGTCCCCGGGGGATCACCTACAATGAGCAGTTCTTC. Translation gives CASSPRGITYNEQFF.

There are many counts of this clonotype. The chain uses TRBV20-1 and TRBJ2-3; 12 bases align to TRBD2. V dropped 6 bases and J dropped 2; count of bases not matched to a gene: 6. The CDR3 loop spans 15 amino acids. Germline CDR1 and CDR2: DFQATT and SNEGSKA (reference sequence). The CDR3 DNA follows: TGCAGTGCAAATAGACTAGCGGGGGCCACAGATACGCAGTATTTT. Translated: CSANRLAGATDTQYF.

The chain couples TRBV6-1 to TRBJ2-2, with D possibly TRBD1 on 6 matching bases. The CDR3 extends over 14 amino acids. CDR1 and CDR2 (germline): MNHNS, SASEGT. V gave up 6 bases and J gave up 8 bases, with 16 bases separating them. The CDR3 DNA is TGTGCCAGCAGGGACCCAAATACAGGGGGGGAGCTGTTTTTT. Protein sequence: CASRDPNTGGELFF.

The sample holds a few counts of this clonotype. The chain employs TRBV9 and TRBJ2-3; D tentatively reads TRBD1 or TRBD2 (6 bases each). Per germline, CDR1 SGDLS and CDR2 YYNGEE. Trimming stripped 2 bases from V and 4 bases from J, with 14 bases between. The CDR3 contains 15 residues. In DNA, the CDR3 is TGTGCCAGCAGCGTGTGGGGGGCCGAGGCAGATACGCAGTATTTT. This translates into CASSVWGAEADTQYF.

The chain uses TRBV6-4 and TRBJ1-5; 9 positions match TRBD1. Germline-derived CDR1 and CDR2 are MRHNA and SNTAGT. Trimming took 6 bases from V and 4 from J; bases not matched to a gene: 7. The CDR3 extends over 15 amino acids. The chain's CDR3 is CASREGQGGNQPQHF. In DNA form, the CDR3 reads TGTGCCAGCAGAGAGGGACAGGGTGGGAATCAGCCCCAGCATTTT.

This clonotype was observed at least ten times. CDR3 bases: TGTGCCAGCAGCTCTCATCCCGTTGGGGGGAGCGGGGGCTACACCTTC. This translates into CASSSHPVGGSGGYTF. The chain employs TRBV7-2 and TRBJ1-2; perhaps TRBD1 as D (5 bases). The V end was cut by 4 bases, the J end by 8 bases, with 23 bases between. CDR3 length equals 16 residues. Germline V lookup: CDR1 SGHTA, CDR2 FQGNSA.

This clonotype was recorded a few times. V gene TRBV6-2 or TRBV6-3 combines with J gene TRBJ1-2; 7 bases are a match to TRBD1. CDR3 length equals 14 residues. The V gene end was trimmed by 5 bases and the J gene end by 2 bases; junction bases not matched to a gene: 5. Germline V gene sequence: CDR1 MNHEY, CDR2 SVGEGT. This chain's CDR3 is CASSVRGQNYGYTF. The CDR3 nucleotides read TGTGCCAGCAGTGTAAGGGGACAGAACTATGGCTACACCTTC.

This clonotype was seen a handful of times. CDR3 residues: CSVLTDYEQYF. In nucleotides, the CDR3 is TGCAGCGTTCTGACAGACTACGAGCAGTACTTC. The J gene is TRBJ2-7, the V gene TRBV29-1; a weak D match, TRBD1 (5 bases). The CDR3 covers 11 residues. Germline CDR1 reads SQVTM; CDR2 reads ANQGSEA. The germline V and J ends were trimmed by 5 bases and 3 bases, with 8 bases remaining between them.

The V gene is TRBV12-3 or TRBV12-4, the J gene TRBJ1-6; D is possibly TRBD1 (5 bases). The CDR3 runs to 14 residues. V dropped 4 bases and J dropped 7 bases, with 11 bases sitting between them. The CDR3 loop is CASSWGGINSPLHF. In DNA, the CDR3 is TGTGCCAGCAGTTGGGGGGGGATAAATTCACCCCTCCACTTT.

At least ten counts were recorded for this clonotype. The rearrangement joins TRBV6-5 to TRBJ1-1; D possibly corresponds to TRBD1 (6 bases). This CDR3 is 16 amino acids long. V lost 5 bases, J lost 5 bases, and 21 bases lay in between. Germline assignment: CDR1 MNHEY and CDR2 SVGAGI. The CDR3: CASSPTLGTQRTEAFF. The DNA of the CDR3 is TGTGCCAGCAGTCCCACCTTGGGGACACAAAGGACTGAAGCTTTCTTT.

This clonotype was recorded at least ten times. This rearrangement joins TRBV20-1 to TRBJ2-1; D tentatively fits TRBD1 or TRBD2 (6 bases each). CDR3 size: 12 residues. Germline V gene sequence: CDR1 DFQATT, CDR2 SNEGSKA (reference sequence). V dropped 7 bases and J dropped 10 bases, with 17 bases sitting between them. CDR3 in amino acids: CSVRIGGREQFF. The CDR3 DNA sequence: TGCAGTGTAAGAATAGGGGGGCGGGAGCAGTTCTTC.

The chain joins TRBV10-3 to TRBJ2-7; no firm D call. This CDR3 is built from 14 residues. V lost 0 bases to trimming and J lost 2 bases, with 8 bases between them. Germline V gene sequence: CDR1 ENHRY, CDR2 SYGVKD. The CDR3 protein is CAISESGRTYEQYF. Written as DNA, the CDR3 is TGTGCCATCAGTGAGTCGGGCAGAACCTACGAGCAGTACTTC.

The V and J genes are TRBV7-3 and TRBJ2-1; 8 nucleotides agree with TRBD2. Germline CDR1 SGHTA, CDR2 FQGTGA. V lost 8 bases and J lost 9; bases outside the gene matches: 9. The CDR3 length is 13 residues. CDR3 protein: CASREGGKGEQFF. DNA of the CDR3: TGTGCCAGCCGGGAGGGGGGTAAAGGTGAGCAGTTCTTC. Using reference TRBV7-3 and TRBJ2-1 for the parts outside the CDR3, the full variable domain is GAGVSQTPSNKVTEKGKYVELRCDPISGHTALYWYRQSLGQGPEFLIYFQGTGAADDSGLPNDRFFAVRPEGSVSTLKIQRTERGDSAVYLCASREGGKGEQFFGPGTRLTVL.

The genes are TRBV4-3 and TRBJ1-2, with a possible D match to TRBD1 (6 bases). Looked up from germline, CDR1 is LGHNA and CDR2 is YSLEER. This CDR3 is built from 16 residues. V gave up 2 bases and J gave up 1 base, with 14 bases separating them. The CDR3 loop reads CASSQSSTGNNYGYTF. Here the CDR3 DNA reads TGCGCCAGCAGCCAATCGTCTACAGGGAATAACTATGGCTACACCTTC.

The rearrangement links TRBV6-5 to TRBJ1-1, with 10 bases that match TRBD1. Trimming took 0 bases from V and 3 from J; bases not matched to a gene: 1. CDR3 size: 15 residues. The germline CDR1 and CDR2 sequences are MNHEY and SVGAGI. CDR3 amino acids: CASSYSGTGDTEAFF. The CDR3, as DNA: TGTGCCAGCAGTTACTCTGGGACAGGGGACACTGAAGCTTTCTTT.

This clonotype was seen a few times. This chain's CDR3 is CASSQVRAGNTIYF. The CDR3 DNA follows: TGTGCCAGCAGCCAAGTCAGGGCTGGAAACACCATATATTTT. This chain uses TRBV3-1 with TRBJ1-3; weak D call: TRBD1 (5 bases). Germline assignment: CDR1 LGHDT and CDR2 YNNKEL (reference sequence). CDR3 size: 14 residues. The V gene lost 1 base and the J gene lost 2 bases, with 6 bases spanning the gap.